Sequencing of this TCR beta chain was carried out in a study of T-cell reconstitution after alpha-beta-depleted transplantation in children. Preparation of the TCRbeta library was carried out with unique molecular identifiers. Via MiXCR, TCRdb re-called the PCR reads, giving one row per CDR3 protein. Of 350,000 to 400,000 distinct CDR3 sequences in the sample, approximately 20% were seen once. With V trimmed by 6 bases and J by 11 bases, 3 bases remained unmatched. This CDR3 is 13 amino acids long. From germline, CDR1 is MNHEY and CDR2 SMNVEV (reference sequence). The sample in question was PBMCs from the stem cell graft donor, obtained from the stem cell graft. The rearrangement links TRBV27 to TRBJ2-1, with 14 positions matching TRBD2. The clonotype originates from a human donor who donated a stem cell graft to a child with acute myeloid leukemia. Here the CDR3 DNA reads TGTGCCAGCAGCGGACTAGCGGGAGGAAAGCAGTTCTTC. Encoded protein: CASSGLAGGKQFF.